A single T cell receptor (beta chain) is shown here with its context. The data are from a study of blood T cell repertoires in COVID-19. Study summary: COVID-19 samples collected from the United States, Italy and Spain covered acute and convalescent phases. T cells, B-cell-depleted T cells, or PBMCs supplied cDNA or gDNA.

In the study's own analysis: The authors estimated nucleated cell counts from reference gene primer amplification. The table came from immunoSEQ multiplex PCR; TCRdb's copy has only in-frame clones and leaves some out. The DNA was the basis for D and trimming; V, J and clone size are from that table. The sample has about 390,000 clones; around 87% are singletons. One Seattle source followed patients from active infection through their disease course. The CDR3 contains 15 residues. V lost 5 bases and J lost 6; bases outside the gene matches: 8. The germline V gene encodes CDR1 SGHAT and CDR2 FQNNGV. Sequenced sample: peripheral blood. V usage is TRBV11-2 and J usage is TRBJ2-7; 12 bases agree with TRBD1. This TCR was recovered from a woman in her sixties with COVID-19, enrolled during active disease. This CDR3 is CASSRPGTGGSEQYF. CDR3 nucleotide sequence: TGTGCCAGCAGCCGTCCCGGGACAGGGGGCTCCGAGCAGTACTTC.